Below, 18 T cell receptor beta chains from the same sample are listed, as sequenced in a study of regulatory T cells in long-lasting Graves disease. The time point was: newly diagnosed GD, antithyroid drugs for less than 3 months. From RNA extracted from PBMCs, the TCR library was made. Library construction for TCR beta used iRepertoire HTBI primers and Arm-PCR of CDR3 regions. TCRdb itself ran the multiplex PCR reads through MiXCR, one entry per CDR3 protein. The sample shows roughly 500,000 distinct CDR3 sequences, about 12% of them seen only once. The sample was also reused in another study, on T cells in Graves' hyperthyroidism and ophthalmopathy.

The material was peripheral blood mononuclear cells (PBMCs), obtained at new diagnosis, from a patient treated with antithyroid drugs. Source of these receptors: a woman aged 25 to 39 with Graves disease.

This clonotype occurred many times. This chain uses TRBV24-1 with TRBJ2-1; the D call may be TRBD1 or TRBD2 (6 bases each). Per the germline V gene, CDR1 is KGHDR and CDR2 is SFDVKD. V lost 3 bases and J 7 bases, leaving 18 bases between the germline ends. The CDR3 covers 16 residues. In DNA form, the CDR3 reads TGTGCCACCAGTGATCATTCGGTTCAGGGGAGGAATGAGCAGTTCTTC. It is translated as CATSDHSVQGRNEQFF.

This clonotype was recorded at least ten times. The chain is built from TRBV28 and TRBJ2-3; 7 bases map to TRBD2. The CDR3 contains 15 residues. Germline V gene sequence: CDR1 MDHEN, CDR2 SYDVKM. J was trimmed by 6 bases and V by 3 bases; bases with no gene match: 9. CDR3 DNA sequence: TGTGCCAGCAGTTTGAGCGGGGAGGGTACGGATACGCAGTATTTT. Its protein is CASSLSGEGTDTQYF.

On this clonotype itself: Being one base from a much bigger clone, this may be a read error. The CDR3 spells CASSLQAIYERYF. In DNA, the CDR3 is TGTGCCAGCAGCTTACAAGCCATCTACGAGCGGTACTTC. The V call is TRBV7-2, the J call TRBJ2-7, with unresolved D. Per the germline V gene, CDR1 is SGHTA and CDR2 is FQGNSA. CDR3 length equals 13 residues.

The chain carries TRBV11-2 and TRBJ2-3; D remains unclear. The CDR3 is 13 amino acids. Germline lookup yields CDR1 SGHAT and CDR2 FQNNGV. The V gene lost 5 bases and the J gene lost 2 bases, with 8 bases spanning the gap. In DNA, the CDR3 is TGTGCCAGCAGCGGTAGATTCACAGATACGCAGTATTTT. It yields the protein CASSGRFTDTQYF.

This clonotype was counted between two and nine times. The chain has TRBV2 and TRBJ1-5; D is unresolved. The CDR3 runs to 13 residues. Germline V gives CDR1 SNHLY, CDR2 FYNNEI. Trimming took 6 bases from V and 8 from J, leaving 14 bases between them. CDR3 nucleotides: TGTGCCAGCAGCGGACTGAGCCTGAAGCCCCAGCATTTT. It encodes CASSGLSLKPQHF.

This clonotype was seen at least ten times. The DNA for the CDR3 is TGTGCCAGCAGCCCGGCCGGGGCCCGGAATGAAAAACTGTTTTTT. It is translated as CASSPAGARNEKLFF. The V and J genes are TRBV7-9 and TRBJ1-4, with D tentatively TRBD1 (5 bases). Germline V gene data show CDR1 as SEHNR and CDR2 as FQNEAQ (reference sequence). With 5 bases removed from V and 5 bases from J, the gap between germline ends came to 15 bases. CDR3 length: 15 amino acids.

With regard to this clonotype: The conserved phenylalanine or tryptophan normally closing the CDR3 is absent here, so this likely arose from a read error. The CDR3 sequence: CASSQLSGNTIYL. In nucleotides, the CDR3 is TGTGCCAGCAGCCAACTTTCTGGAAACACCATATATCTT. The V call is TRBV3-1, the J call TRBJ1-3; D is uncertain. CDR3 length: 13 residues. Per germline, CDR1 LGHDT and CDR2 YNNKEL (reference sequence). The germline V and J ends were trimmed by 2 bases and 1 base, with 3 bases remaining between them.

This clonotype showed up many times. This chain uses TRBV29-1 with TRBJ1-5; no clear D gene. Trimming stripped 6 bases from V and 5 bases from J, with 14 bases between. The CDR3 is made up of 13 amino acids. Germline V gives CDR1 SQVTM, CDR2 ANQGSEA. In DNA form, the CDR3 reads TGCAGCGTGAGGGCGGGCGCGGATCAGCCCCAGCATTTT. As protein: CSVRAGADQPQHF.

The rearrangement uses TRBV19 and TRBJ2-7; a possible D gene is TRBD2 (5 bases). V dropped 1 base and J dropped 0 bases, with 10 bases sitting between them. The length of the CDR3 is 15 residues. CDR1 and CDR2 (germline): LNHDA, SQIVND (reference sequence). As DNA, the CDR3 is TGTGCCAGTAGTATAGGACTACCAGGCTCCTACGAGCAGTACTTC. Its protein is CASSIGLPGSYEQYF.

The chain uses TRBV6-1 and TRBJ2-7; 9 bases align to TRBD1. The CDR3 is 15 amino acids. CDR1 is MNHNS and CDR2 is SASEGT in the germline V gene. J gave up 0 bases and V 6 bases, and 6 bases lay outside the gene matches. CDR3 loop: CASRTGTGSSYEQYF. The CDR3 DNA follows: TGTGCCAGCAGAACAGGGACAGGGAGCTCCTACGAGCAGTACTTC.

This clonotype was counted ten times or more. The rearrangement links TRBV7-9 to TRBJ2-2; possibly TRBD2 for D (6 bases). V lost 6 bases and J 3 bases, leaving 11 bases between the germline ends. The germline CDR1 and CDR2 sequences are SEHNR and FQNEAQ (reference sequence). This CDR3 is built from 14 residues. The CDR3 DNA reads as TGTGCCAGCAGTGCCGGGACTTACACCGGGGAGCTGTTTTTT. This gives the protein CASSAGTYTGELFF.

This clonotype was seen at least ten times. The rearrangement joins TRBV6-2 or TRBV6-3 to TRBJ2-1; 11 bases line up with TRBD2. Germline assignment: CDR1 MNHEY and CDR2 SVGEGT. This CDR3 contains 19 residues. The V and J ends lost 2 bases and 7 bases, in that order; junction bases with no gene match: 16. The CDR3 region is CASSYVPIFNSGRANEQFF. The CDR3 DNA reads TGTGCCAGCAGTTACGTTCCTATATTTAATAGCGGGAGGGCTAATGAGCAGTTCTTC.

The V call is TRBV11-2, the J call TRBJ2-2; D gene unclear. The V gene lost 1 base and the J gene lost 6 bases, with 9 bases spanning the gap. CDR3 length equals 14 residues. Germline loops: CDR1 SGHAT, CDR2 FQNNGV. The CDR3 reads CASSLVSNAGELFF. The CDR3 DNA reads TGTGCCAGCAGCTTAGTTAGTAATGCCGGGGAGCTGTTTTTT.

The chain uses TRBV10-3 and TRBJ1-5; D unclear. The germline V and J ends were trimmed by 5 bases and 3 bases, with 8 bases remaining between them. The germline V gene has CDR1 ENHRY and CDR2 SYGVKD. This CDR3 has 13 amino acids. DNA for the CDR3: TGTGCCATCAGTTACACAGACAATCAGCCCCAGCATTTT. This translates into CAISYTDNQPQHF.

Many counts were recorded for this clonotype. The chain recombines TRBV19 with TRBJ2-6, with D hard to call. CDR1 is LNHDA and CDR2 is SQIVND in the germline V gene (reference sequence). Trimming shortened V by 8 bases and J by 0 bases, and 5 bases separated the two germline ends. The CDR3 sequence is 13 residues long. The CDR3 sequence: CASRHSGANVLTF. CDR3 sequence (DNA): TGTGCCAGTCGACACTCTGGGGCCAACGTCCTGACTTTC.

CDR3 nucleotides: TGTGCCAGTAGTGTGAGGACAGGGGATAATGAAAAACTGTTTTTT. This gives the protein CASSVRTGDNEKLFF. The gene calls are TRBV19 and TRBJ1-4, with 9 positions matching TRBD1. Germline values: CDR1 LNHDA, CDR2 SQIVND (reference sequence). V lost 5 bases and J lost 4; bases outside the gene matches: 5. The CDR3 sequence is 15 residues long.

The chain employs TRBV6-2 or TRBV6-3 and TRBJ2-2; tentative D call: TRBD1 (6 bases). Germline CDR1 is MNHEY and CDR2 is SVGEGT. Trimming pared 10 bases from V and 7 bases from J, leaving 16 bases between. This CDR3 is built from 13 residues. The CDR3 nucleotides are TGTGCCACTGGGACAAGGGTCGTCGGGGAGCTGTTTTTT. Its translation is CATGTRVVGELFF.

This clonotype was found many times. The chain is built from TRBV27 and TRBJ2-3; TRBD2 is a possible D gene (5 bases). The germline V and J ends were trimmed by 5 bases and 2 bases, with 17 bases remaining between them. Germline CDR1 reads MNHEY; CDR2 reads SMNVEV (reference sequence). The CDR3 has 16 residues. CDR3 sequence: CASSPRTPRITDTQYF. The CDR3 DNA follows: TGTGCCAGCAGTCCGCGGACTCCTCGCATCACAGATACGCAGTATTTT.